This is a list of T cell receptor beta chains from one sample in a study of T cell clusters in autoimmune cytopenias. After re-calling the multiplex PCR reads, TCRdb lists one entry per CDR3 protein, DNA absent. This table lists 5,500 to 6,500 distinct CDR3 sequences. These data also formed part of another study, on T cell repertoires in aging, cancer and after chemotherapy.

The sequenced sample was peripheral blood. The source is a human donor in good health. CDR3s include the opening cysteine and the closing phenylalanine or tryptophan. Each record gives: V gene, clone size, J gene, CDR3 protein. Expanded clones are given a class, and other clones once, few, many or no size at all.

TRBV30,medium-sized,TRBJ2-7,CAWNSQGAVTVDF
TRBV19,medium-sized,TRBJ2-7,CASSIEGRDRIYEQYF
TRBV29-1,medium-sized,TRBJ2-1,CSVRLAESYNEQFF
TRBV6-5,medium-sized,TRBJ2-1,CASSYSTGTPGYEQFF
TRBV6-5,NA,TRBJ1-3,CASSYSGTVGGNTIYF
TRBV15,medium-sized,TRBJ1-5,CATQKGGSNQPQHF
TRBV5-6,medium-sized,TRBJ2-5,CASSPGQVQETQYF
TRBV7-2,medium-sized,TRBJ2-5,CASSPGTDQETQYF
TRBV5-4,medium-sized,TRBJ2-5,CASRSDRIQETQYF
TRBV19,medium-sized,TRBJ2-2,CASSVGPGELFF
TRBV6-4,medium-sized,TRBJ2-2,CASSDSGGAGTGELFF
TRBV7-6,medium-sized,TRBJ2-3,CASSLTGDTQYF
TRBV5-6,medium-sized,TRBJ1-2,CASSPTYYDGYTF
TRBV10-3,NA,TRBJ2-7,CAIKEDRDSYEQYF